A selection of T cell receptor beta chains follows, all from one sample in a study of T-cell reconstitution after alpha-beta-depleted transplantation in children. TCRdb used MiXCR to reprocess the PCR reads, holding one entry per CDR3 protein. The sample contains 250,000 to 300,000 distinct CDR3 sequences, approximately 9.8% of which appear only once. The source material was PBMCs from the stem cell graft donor, sampled from the stem cell graft. Source of these receptors: a human donor who donated a stem cell graft to a child with SCID. Each CDR3 is given with its conserved first and last residue. A D gene is named only where the DNA matches it firmly. The size field is filled for only some rows; it gives once, few, many or a size class.

j_call	clone_size	v_call	d_call	cdr3_nt	cdr3_aa
TRBJ2-4	NA	TRBV19	NA	TGTGCCAGTAGTATAGATAGGCGGCTTCAGTACTTC	CASSIDRRLQYF
TRBJ2-1	NA	TRBV18	NA	TGTGCCAGCTCCCGAGGTCCCGTTTCCTACAATGAGCAGTTCTTC	CASSRGPVSYNEQFF
TRBJ1-1	many	TRBV20-1	TRBD1	TGCAGTGCTAGGGGGACAGGGGGTTACACTGAAGCTTTCTTT	CSARGTGGYTEAFF
TRBJ2-7	few	TRBV5-1	TRBD1	TGCGCCAGCAGAGTTCCGGGACAGGGGGTCGAGCAGTACTTC	CASRVPGQGVEQYF
TRBJ1-2	NA	TRBV6-5	NA	TGTGCCAGCAGTTACTCGAGGGTTTCCTATGGCTACACCTTC	CASSYSRVSYGYTF
TRBJ1-1	many	TRBV7-2	NA	TGTGCCAGCAGCTTATCAGGGGTGGGCACTGAAGCTTTCTTT	CASSLSGVGTEAFF
TRBJ2-3	many	TRBV10-3	NA	TGTGCCATCGGAGGACGTCCGAACACAGATACGCAGTATTTT	CAIGGRPNTDTQYF
TRBJ1-1	many	TRBV3-1	NA	TGTGCCAGCAGCCAAGGAGAACAGTCAAACACTGAAGCTTTCTTT	CASSQGEQSNTEAFF
TRBJ2-7	NA	TRBV7-2	TRBD2	TGTGCCAGCAGCTTAGCGGGGGGAGGGGACGAGCAGTACTTC	CASSLAGGGDEQYF
TRBJ2-3	few	TRBV7-9	TRBD1	TGTGCCAGCAGCATAAGACAGGGCCGCACAGATACGCAGTATTTT	CASSIRQGRTDTQYF
TRBJ2-5	many	TRBV12-3/TRBV12-4	TRBD2	TGTGCCAGCACCGTTACTAGCGGAGCATGGGAGACCCAGTACTTC	CASTVTSGAWETQYF
TRBJ2-1	NA	TRBV6-1	TRBD2	TGTGCCAGCAGGCGGACCTTAGCGGGGGCCTTCAATGAGCAGTTCTTC	CASRRTLAGAFNEQFF
TRBJ1-1	NA	TRBV12-3/TRBV12-4	TRBD1	TGTGCCAGCAGTACCTCGGGACAGGGGAACACTGAAGGTTTCTTT	CASSTSGQGNTEGFF
TRBJ1-5	many	TRBV25-1	NA	TGTGCCAGCAGTGACAGGGATGGCCAGCCCCAGCATTTT	CASSDRDGQPQHF
TRBJ2-7	NA	TRBV5-1	NA	TGCGCCAGCAGCAACCCCTTGGGACGCTTATTCGAGCAGTACTTC	CASSNPLGRLFEQYF
TRBJ2-7	many	TRBV5-1	NA	TGCGCCAGCAGCTTGTCCAGTGGGGGCGGGGAGCAGTACTTC	CASSLSSGGGEQYF